These 27 T cell receptor beta chains share one sample of origin, sequenced in a study of shared clonotypes between healthy human individuals. CD45RO negativity and positive selection for CCR7 defined naive CD8 cells, a population that excluded terminally differentiated effector memory CD45RA+ cells. Produced via immunoSEQ multiplex PCR; TCRdb's table is partial and in-frame only. Altogether about 2.2 million clones are present, 90% to 95% being singletons, with the ten largest covering under 2%. Material: naive CD8+ T cells from PBMCs. Receptors originate from a man aged 18-30 years in good health. Some clones in this sample may be carry-over from other donors' samples.

The rearrangement joins TRBV7-9 to TRBJ2-1; D perhaps matches TRBD1 (5 bases). V was clipped by 7 bases and J by 7 bases, with 14 bases between them. This CDR3 comprises 13 residues. The germline V gene encodes CDR1 SEHNR and CDR2 FQNEAQ (reference sequence). The CDR3: CASKVSKGNEQFF. As DNA, the CDR3 is TGTGCCAGCAAAGTCAGCAAGGGGAATGAGCAGTTCTTC.

About this clone itself: Other DNA sequences in this sample translate to the same CDR3. The chain carries TRBV6-5 and TRBJ2-7; the match to TRBD2 covers 14 bases. The germline V gene has CDR1 MNHEY and CDR2 SVGAGI. V gave up 0 bases and J gave up 5 bases; unmatched junction bases: 0. The CDR3 is made up of 15 amino acids. The CDR3 loop reads CASSYSGLAGDEQYF. Here the CDR3 DNA reads TGTGCCAGCAGTTACTCGGGACTAGCGGGAGACGAGCAGTACTTC.

The chain links TRBV4-2 to TRBJ2-4; D tentatively fits TRBD1 or TRBD2 (6 bases each). Germline values: CDR1 LGHNA, CDR2 YNFKEQ. This CDR3 is 17 amino acids long. V lost 4 bases and J 3 bases, leaving 19 bases between the germline ends. In nucleotides, the CDR3 is TGTGCCAGCAGCCCAGGGGTGGGGGGCGAGGTCAAAAACATTCAGTACTTC. It translates to CASSPGVGGEVKNIQYF.

The chain joins TRBV6-4 to TRBJ1-1; the D gene is possibly TRBD1 (5 bases). V was trimmed by 8 bases and J by 0 bases, leaving 13 bases between them. The germline CDR1 and CDR2 sequences are MRHNA and SNTAGT. CDR3 size: 14 residues. The CDR3 reads CASGRGLLNTEAFF. The CDR3, as DNA: TGTGCCAGCGGACGGGGCCTTCTGAACACTGAAGCTTTCTTT.

The chain uses TRBV28 and TRBJ1-3, with D uncertain. Germline-derived CDR1 and CDR2 are MDHEN and SYDVKM. The V and J ends lost 2 bases and 3 bases respectively, with 11 bases between them. CDR3 length equals 15 residues. The CDR3: CASSLTGGLGNTIYF. CDR3 nucleotide sequence: TGTGCCAGCAGTTTAACGGGAGGTCTTGGAAACACCATATATTTT.

The chain uses TRBV28 and TRBJ2-5; either TRBD1 or TRBD2 may supply D (5 bases each). This CDR3 is built from 14 residues. Germline V gene sequence: CDR1 MDHEN, CDR2 SYDVKM. Trimming pared 10 bases from V and 0 bases from J, leaving 15 bases between. CDR3 sequence: CATHTGTNQETQYF. The CDR3 nucleotides read TGTGCCACTCATACCGGGACGAACCAAGAGACCCAGTACTTC.

This sequence joins TRBV27 and TRBJ2-5; possibly TRBD1 or TRBD2 for D (5 bases each). Germline V gene lookup returns CDR1 MNHEY and CDR2 SMNVEV (reference sequence). This CDR3 comprises 15 residues. V lost 5 bases, J lost 5 bases, and 18 bases lay in between. CDR3 in DNA: TGTGCCAGCAGTCGGCGACCCCTGTGGGGGGAGACCCAGTACTTC. It codes for CASSRRPLWGETQYF.

The genes are TRBV19 and TRBJ2-3; the match to TRBD2 covers 8 bases. Germline lookup yields CDR1 LNHDA and CDR2 SQIVND (reference sequence). This CDR3 region has 15 residues. Trimming at V came to 5 bases and at J to 4 bases, leaving 8 bases not matched to a gene. CDR3 coding DNA: TGTGCCAGTAGTGTCACGGGAGGGAGCTCAGATACGCAGTATTTT. Its translation is CASSVTGGSSDTQYF.

This clone showed up just a few times. The chain recombines TRBV7-9 with TRBJ1-1; the D gene is possibly TRBD1 (5 bases). CDR1 and CDR2 (germline): SEHNR, FQNEAQ (reference sequence). Deletions cut 5 bases from V and 2 bases from J, with 12 bases between. The CDR3 sequence is 14 residues long. CDR3 nucleotide sequence: TGTGCCAGCAGCCAACACGGGACCAACACTGAAGCTTTCTTT. This encodes CASSQHGTNTEAFF.

The chain carries TRBV5-5 and TRBJ2-5, with a possible D match to TRBD1 (5 bases). The length of the CDR3 is 18 residues. Per the germline V gene, CDR1 is SGHKS and CDR2 is YYEKEE (reference sequence). Trimming took off 7 bases at V and 0 bases at J, with 25 bases between the two ends. The DNA for the CDR3 is TGTGCCAGCTTAGTCGGGTTTTCTGATGGGGCGTACCAAGAGACCCAGTACTTC. It codes for CASLVGFSDGAYQETQYF.

This chain links TRBV10-2 with TRBJ2-7; 9 bases align to TRBD2. CDR3 length equals 13 residues. Germline V gives CDR1 WSHSY, CDR2 SAAADI. V dropped 8 bases and J dropped 3; count of bases not matched to a gene: 5. The CDR3 region is CASDSGGGYEQYF. CDR3 DNA: TGCGCCAGCGATAGCGGGGGAGGCTACGAGCAGTACTTC.

This clone appeared a few times. The chain recombines TRBV6-4 with TRBJ1-1, with D uncertain. V was trimmed by 2 bases and J by 0 bases, leaving 4 bases between them. The V gene's germline CDR1 is MRHNA and CDR2 SNTAGT. The CDR3 totals 13 residues. The CDR3 spells CASSDGMNTEAFF. CDR3 in DNA: TGTGCCAGCAGTGACGGGATGAACACTGAAGCTTTCTTT.

This clone was recorded once. The chain combines TRBV9 with TRBJ1-1, with TRBD1 as a possible D gene (6 bases). Germline assignment: CDR1 SGDLS and CDR2 YYNGEE. Deletions cut 0 bases from V and 4 bases from J, with 13 bases between. This CDR3 has 15 residues. The CDR3 region has the DNA TGTGCCAGCAGCGTAGCCGGGGGGGCCCCCACTGAAGCTTTCTTT. It specifies CASSVAGGAPTEAFF.

The chain recombines TRBV19 with TRBJ2-1; 7 bases line up with TRBD2. The junction had 8 bases not matched to a gene; V was cut back by 6 bases and J by 0 bases. The CDR3 spans 16 residues. Germline CDR1 LNHDA, CDR2 SQIVND (reference sequence). The CDR3 sequence is CASSLSGASSYNEQFF. Written as DNA, the CDR3 is TGTGCCAGTAGCTTGAGCGGGGCCAGCTCCTACAATGAGCAGTTCTTC. Drawing the rest from reference TRBV19 and TRBJ2-1, the complete variable domain is DGGITQSPKYLFRKEGQNVTLSCEQNLNHDAMYWYRQDPGQGLRLIYYSQIVNDFQKGDIAEGYSVSREKKESFPLTVTSAQKNPTAFYLCASSLSGASSYNEQFFGPGTRLTVL.

This clone was found once. V usage is TRBV28 and J usage is TRBJ2-2, with TRBD2 as a possible D gene (6 bases). The V end was cut by 5 bases, the J end by 8 bases, with 18 bases between. CDR3 length: 15 amino acids. Germline lookup yields CDR1 MDHEN and CDR2 SYDVKM. The CDR3 here is CASSTQRDSLGELFF. The CDR3 DNA sequence: TGTGCCAGCAGTACTCAAAGGGACTCATTGGGGGAGCTGTTTTTT.

This clone was seen only once. The chain joins TRBV9 to TRBJ1-3, with D uncertain. Germline CDR1 is SGDLS and CDR2 is YYNGEE. The CDR3 is made up of 15 amino acids. Trimming stripped 0 bases from V and 2 bases from J, with 9 bases between. CDR3 coding DNA: TGTGCCAGCAGCGTAGGGGGTCATACTGGAAACACCATATATTTT. Encoded protein: CASSVGGHTGNTIYF.

The rearrangement joins TRBV7-8 to TRBJ2-7, with D tentatively TRBD1 or TRBD2 (5 bases each). V was shortened by 8 bases and J by 3 bases, with 14 bases between the two germline ends. The germline gives CDR1 SGHVS, CDR2 FQNEAQ. CDR3 length: 13 amino acids. The CDR3: CASAPGSFYEQYF. The CDR3 coding sequence is TGTGCCAGCGCGCCAGGGAGTTTCTACGAGCAGTACTTC.

The gene calls are TRBV28 and TRBJ1-5, with 7 positions matching TRBD1. V was clipped by 3 bases and J by 0 bases; unmatched bases: 8. CDR3 length: 17 amino acids. The V gene's germline CDR1 is MDHEN and CDR2 SYDVKM. The chain's CDR3 is CASSFRDRGPSNQPQHF. The CDR3 DNA sequence: TGTGCCAGCAGTTTCCGGGACAGAGGCCCTAGCAATCAGCCCCAGCATTTT.

This clone was counted a few times. The gene calls are TRBV10-3 and TRBJ1-1; D is ambiguous. The CDR3 spans 15 residues. V lost 2 bases to trimming and J lost 0 bases, with 10 bases between them. The germline V gene has CDR1 ENHRY and CDR2 SYGVKD. The CDR3 DNA is TGTGCCATCAGTGAGCAGGCCGGGCTGAACACTGAAGCTTTCTTT. Protein: CAISEQAGLNTEAFF.

The V call is TRBV5-1, the J call TRBJ2-7, with 9 positions matching TRBD1. J gave up 6 bases and V 4 bases, and 11 bases lay outside the gene matches. Germline CDR1 reads SGHRS; CDR2 reads YFSETQ. The CDR3 length is 15 residues. The CDR3 sequence is CASSNPRTGELEQYF. The CDR3 DNA reads TGCGCCAGCAGCAACCCTCGGACAGGGGAACTCGAGCAGTACTTC.

The genes are TRBV27 and TRBJ2-3, with TRBD2 matching over 13 bases. The CDR3 contains 15 residues. The germline CDR1 and CDR2 sequences are MNHEY and SMNVEV (reference sequence). The V gene end was trimmed by 5 bases and the J gene end by 4 bases; junction bases not matched to a gene: 3. The CDR3 DNA reads TGTGCCAGCAGTCGGGGGACTAGCGGGGCAGATACGCAGTATTTT. This translates into CASSRGTSGADTQYF.

This clone was recorded once. This rearrangement joins TRBV7-9 to TRBJ2-5; the D is unclear. Germline CDR1 SEHNR, CDR2 FQNEAQ (reference sequence). CDR3 length: 16 amino acids. Trimming cost V 2 bases and J 5 bases, with 18 bases left between them. CDR3 amino acids: CASSLIDPLTGETQYF. The DNA of the CDR3 is TGTGCCAGCAGCTTAATAGACCCACTCACCGGGGAGACCCAGTACTTC.

This chain connects TRBV29-1 to TRBJ2-5; TRBD2 matches 12 bases. The V and J ends lost 6 bases and 5 bases, in that order; junction bases with no gene match: 7. The length of the CDR3 is 14 residues. Germline assignment: CDR1 SQVTM and CDR2 ANQGSEA. CDR3 sequence: CSVSGLAGLETQYF. The CDR3 region has the DNA TGCAGCGTCTCAGGACTAGCGGGATTGGAGACCCAGTACTTC.

V gene TRBV5-8 combines with J gene TRBJ2-7; D is undetermined. V was pared by 0 bases and J by 3 bases, with 10 bases between. The CDR3 covers 14 residues. CDR1 and CDR2 from the germline V gene are SGHTS and YDEGEE. The CDR3 protein is CASSLDSSHYEQYF. CDR3 DNA: TGTGCCAGCAGCTTGGATTCCAGCCACTACGAGCAGTACTTC.

The V call is TRBV7-9, the J call TRBJ1-3; tentatively, D is TRBD1 (5 bases). Trimming cost V 4 bases and J 4 bases, with 20 bases left between them. Per germline, CDR1 SEHNR and CDR2 FQNEAQ (reference sequence). The CDR3 runs 17 residues. CDR3 residues: CASSSTNHGGKGNTIYF. The CDR3 region has the DNA TGTGCCAGCAGCTCCACCAACCATGGGGGGAAAGGAAACACCATATATTTT.

The CDR3 region has the DNA TGCGCCAGTAACAGGGGATTCAATGAGCAGTTCTTC. Its translation is CASNRGFNEQFF. The chain is built from TRBV5-1 and TRBJ2-1, with 7 nucleotides matching TRBD1. The V and J ends lost 8 bases and 6 bases, in that order; junction bases with no gene match: 5. Germline lookup yields CDR1 SGHRS and CDR2 YFSETQ. This CDR3 is built from 12 residues.

The CDR3 region is CASSVISHEAFF. In DNA, the CDR3 is TGTGCCAGCAGTGTCATCAGCCACGAAGCTTTCTTT. J is TRBJ1-1 and V is TRBV6-1; D gene unclear. The CDR3 is 12 residues long. The ends were cut back, 4 bases at V and 8 bases at J, with 11 bases in the middle. CDR1 MNHNS and CDR2 SASEGT come from the germline V gene.